The 28 T cell receptor beta chains given below trace back to one sample, sequenced in a study of T cells in narcolepsy. Using immunoSEQ multiplex PCR, the repertoire was profiled, and TCRdb retains in-frame clones only, with some absent. This table holds roughly 35,000 clones, approximately 80% found once. The sequencing sample was made of memory (CD45RA-) CD4+ T cells from blood. These receptors were taken from a human donor in good health.

This chain links TRBV5-4 with TRBJ1-2; 7 nucleotides line up with TRBD1. The germline V gene has CDR1 SGHNT and CDR2 YYREEE (reference sequence). CDR3 length equals 13 residues. Trimming cost V 5 bases and J 8 bases; bases outside gene matches: 9. The CDR3 region is CASRPQGGPGYTF. CDR3 sequence (DNA): TGTGCCAGCAGACCCCAGGGGGGGCCCGGCTACACCTTC.

The chain joins TRBV6-5 to TRBJ2-6; D not certain. Germline CDR1 and CDR2: MNHEY and SVGAGI. The V end lost 6 bases, the J end lost 0 bases, and 9 bases lay between the germline ends. This CDR3 has 15 amino acids. The CDR3 nucleotides are TGTGCCAGCAGATTCCTTATCTCTGGGGCCAACGTCCTGACTTTC. As protein: CASRFLISGANVLTF.

The chain recombines TRBV5-1 with TRBJ2-7; weak D call: TRBD1 (6 bases). V lost 5 bases and J 3 bases, leaving 15 bases between the germline ends. Germline CDR1 SGHRS, CDR2 YFSETQ. The CDR3 runs 14 residues. This chain's CDR3 is CASRRTDSYYEQYF. The CDR3 region has the DNA TGCGCCAGCAGACGAACGGACAGCTACTACGAGCAGTACTTC.

The chain links TRBV7-9 to TRBJ2-7; tentatively, D is TRBD1 or TRBD2 (5 bases each). V lost 5 bases and J lost 7, with 21 bases in between. Germline V gene data show CDR1 as SEHNR and CDR2 as FQNEAQ (reference sequence). The CDR3 covers 15 residues. This CDR3 is CASSPKIGWDGEQYF. In DNA, the CDR3 is TGTGCCAGCAGCCCGAAGATAGGGTGGGACGGGGAGCAGTACTTC.

As for this clone: Other DNA sequences in this sample translate to the same CDR3. V is TRBV7-9 and J is TRBJ2-5; D is uncertain. This CDR3 is built from 12 residues. Germline CDR1 is SEHNR and CDR2 is FQNEAQ (reference sequence). With 1 base removed from V and 5 bases from J, the gap between germline ends came to 5 bases. The CDR3 DNA reads TGTGCCAGCAGCTTAGTCCAGGAGACCCAGTACTTC. Translation gives CASSLVQETQYF.

The chain is built from TRBV7-9 and TRBJ1-2; TRBD1 aligns across 9 bases. There are 15 residues in the CDR3. J gave up 4 bases and V 5 bases, and 8 bases lay outside the gene matches. Looked up from germline, CDR1 is SEHNR and CDR2 is FQNEAQ (reference sequence). The CDR3 nucleotides are TGTGCCAGCAGCCCAACGGACAGGGGACTCTATGGCTACACCTTC. Residues: CASSPTDRGLYGYTF.

This chain connects TRBV6-5 to TRBJ2-5, with 7 bases fitting TRBD1. The CDR3 is 15 amino acids. Germline trimming cut 4 bases from V and 2 bases from J; bases unmatched to any gene: 7. Germline V gives CDR1 MNHEY, CDR2 SVGAGI. The CDR3 DNA sequence: TGTGCCAGCAGTTCCGACACGGGACAGCAAGAGACCCAGTACTTC. This translates into CASSSDTGQQETQYF.

V usage is TRBV5-1 and J usage is TRBJ1-5; D call uncertain. Trimming took 0 bases from V and 4 from J, leaving 5 bases between them. The CDR3 has 13 amino acids. The germline V gene has CDR1 SGHRS and CDR2 YFSETQ. CDR3 in DNA: TGCGCCAGCAGCTTGGATGGGAATCAGCCCCAGCATTTT. Its protein product is CASSLDGNQPQHF.

In this sample, this clone turned up a few times. The rearrangement links TRBV5-4 to TRBJ1-5; possible D gene TRBD1, 6 bases. Trimming cost V 0 bases and J 2 bases, with 6 bases left between them. The CDR3 totals 14 residues. Germline V CDR1 and CDR2: SGHNT, YYREEE (reference sequence). The CDR3 nucleotides read TGTGCCAGCAGCTTGGCAGGGGGCAATCAGCCCCAGCATTTT. This gives the protein CASSLAGGNQPQHF. Using reference TRBV5-4 and TRBJ1-5 for the parts outside the CDR3, the full variable domain is ETGVTQSPTHLIKTRGQQVTLRCSSQSGHNTVSWYQQALGQGPQFIFQYYREEENGRGNFPPRFSGLQFPNYSSELNVNALELDDSALYLCASSLAGGNQPQHFGDGTRLSIL.

This chain joins TRBV28 and TRBJ1-5; D might be TRBD1 (6 bases). The length of the CDR3 is 16 residues. Trimming took 7 bases from V and 3 from J, leaving 19 bases between them. Germline V gene lookup returns CDR1 MDHEN and CDR2 SYDVKM. CDR3 coding DNA: TGTGCCAGCATTGAGGGGGGTAGGGTGAACAATCAGCCCCAGCATTTT. Protein product: CASIEGGRVNNQPQHF.

V gene TRBV4-1 combines with J gene TRBJ2-5, with D tentatively TRBD1 or TRBD2 (5 bases each). The CDR3 runs 15 residues. The V and J ends lost 0 bases and 2 bases respectively, with 10 bases between them. Per the germline V gene, CDR1 is MGHRA and CDR2 is YSYEKL. The CDR3 sequence: CASSQEQRGQETQYF. The CDR3 DNA is TGCGCCAGCAGCCAAGAACAGAGGGGACAAGAGACCCAGTACTTC.

This CDR3 is CASSLNPGATDTQYF. The CDR3 bases are TGTGCCAGCAGCTTAAACCCGGGGGCCACAGATACGCAGTATTTT. The chain carries TRBV7-3 and TRBJ2-3; D assignment may be TRBD1 or TRBD2 (6 bases each). V gave up 1 base and J gave up 2 bases, with 10 bases separating them. The CDR3 extends over 15 amino acids. CDR1 is SGHTA and CDR2 is FQGTGA in the germline V gene.

The CDR3, as DNA: TGTGCCAGCAGCTTACAGCGGACTAGCGGGAGAACAGATACGCAGTATTTT. It is translated as CASSLQRTSGRTDTQYF. The chain employs TRBV7-2 and TRBJ2-3, with 13 bases identical to TRBD2. The CDR3 runs to 17 residues. Germline V gene lookup returns CDR1 SGHTA and CDR2 FQGNSA. J was trimmed by 3 bases and V by 2 bases; bases with no gene match: 5.

The rearrangement joins TRBV30 to TRBJ2-1; D not certain. This CDR3 region has 11 residues. The V end lost 2 bases, the J end lost 8 bases, and 7 bases lay between the germline ends. Germline V gene data show CDR1 as GTSNPN and CDR2 as SVGIG (reference sequence). The CDR3 region is CAWSRQDEQFF. CDR3 nucleotide sequence: TGTGCCTGGAGTCGGCAGGATGAGCAGTTCTTC.

The chain combines TRBV7-7 with TRBJ2-4, with D possibly matching TRBD1 (6 bases). The CDR3 loop spans 13 amino acids. Trimming shortened V by 1 base and J by 5 bases, and 6 bases separated the two germline ends. Germline CDR1 and CDR2: SSHAT and FNYEAQ (reference sequence). In DNA form, the CDR3 reads TGTGCCAGCAGCTTAGACAGGGAAAACATTCAGTACTTC. This encodes CASSLDRENIQYF.

The rearrangement joins TRBV6-1 to TRBJ2-4; no clear D. The ends were cut back, 1 base at V and 8 bases at J, with 15 bases in the middle. CDR1 is MNHNS and CDR2 is SASEGT in the germline V gene. The CDR3 spans 15 residues. The CDR3 nucleotides are TGTGCCAGCAGTGAAGTAACGGCCCATGCGGACATTCAGTACTTC. Protein product: CASSEVTAHADIQYF.

The chain recombines TRBV29-1 with TRBJ2-7; 10 bases agree with TRBD1. Germline lookup yields CDR1 SQVTM and CDR2 ANQGSEA. The CDR3 covers 14 residues. Trimming took 7 bases from V and 3 from J; bases not matched to a gene: 9. The CDR3 loop is CSAGEDRGVYEQYF. The CDR3 bases are TGCAGCGCCGGGGAGGACAGGGGGGTCTACGAGCAGTACTTC.

The V and J genes are TRBV5-8 and TRBJ1-5; TRBD1 might be the D (6 bases). The CDR3 length is 15 residues. V was cut by 4 bases and J by 0 bases, with 11 bases left in between. From germline, CDR1 is SGHTS and CDR2 YDEGEE. The CDR3 protein is CASSQDSYSNQPQHF. CDR3 nucleotides: TGTGCCAGCAGCCAGGACAGTTATAGCAATCAGCCCCAGCATTTT.

The chain links TRBV10-1 to TRBJ2-2, with D possibly matching TRBD2 (6 bases). The germline V and J ends were trimmed by 10 bases and 2 bases, with 14 bases remaining between them. Germline CDR1 WNHNN, CDR2 SYGVQD (reference sequence). This CDR3 contains 14 residues. The CDR3 protein is CATPGTRNTGELFF. In DNA form, the CDR3 reads TGCGCCACCCCCGGGACTCGTAACACCGGGGAGCTGTTTTTT.

The gene calls are TRBV2 and TRBJ2-3, with D tentatively TRBD2 (6 bases). This CDR3 spans 14 amino acids. V shed 4 bases and J shed 0 bases, with 8 bases lying between them. Per germline, CDR1 SNHLY and CDR2 FYNNEI. The CDR3 reads CASSGGGSTDTQYF. The CDR3 DNA is TGTGCCAGCAGTGGAGGAGGGAGCACAGATACGCAGTATTTT. The full variable domain, completed using reference TRBV2 and TRBJ2-3, is EPEVTQTPSHQVTQMGQEVILRCVPISNHLYFYWYRQILGQKVEFLVSFYNNEISEKSEIFDDQFSVERPDGSNFTLKIRSTKLEDSAMYFCASSGGGSTDTQYFGPGTRLTVL.

This chain connects TRBV21-1 to TRBJ2-1; the DNA was not compared with TRBD2, the D call given in the table. TRBV21-1 is noted as a pseudogene. The CDR3 loop spans 17 amino acids. In nucleotides, the CDR3 is TGTGCCAGCAGCTCTCCACTAGCGCGGAGCTCCTACAATGAGCAGTTCTTC. Translating gives CASSSPLARSSYNEQFF.

V gene TRBV18 combines with J gene TRBJ1-1; D might be TRBD1 (5 bases). Per the germline V gene, CDR1 is KGHSH and CDR2 is LQKENI. The CDR3 loop spans 19 amino acids. Trimming stripped 2 bases from V and 4 bases from J, with 26 bases between. The CDR3 DNA is TGTGCCAGCTCACCATTAACACTGACCCAGGGACTTTCGGGCACTGAAGCTTTCTTT. It translates to CASSPLTLTQGLSGTEAFF. Drawing the rest from reference TRBV18 and TRBJ1-1, the complete variable domain is NAGVMQNPRHLVRRRGQEARLRCSPMKGHSHVYWYRQLPEEGLKFMVYLQKENIIDESGMPKERFSAEFPKEGPSILRIQQVVRGDSAAYFCASSPLTLTQGLSGTEAFFGQGTRLTVV.

The CDR3, as DNA: TGTGCCAGCAGCATATTAGCGGGGACACAGGTTTCGACCCAGTACTTC. Its protein is CASSILAGTQVSTQYF. The chain has TRBV11-2 and TRBJ2-5, with TRBD2 matching over 8 bases. CDR3 length: 16 residues. Germline trimming cut 5 bases from V and 7 bases from J; bases unmatched to any gene: 15. Looked up from germline, CDR1 is SGHAT and CDR2 is FQNNGV.

This chain uses TRBV7-7 with TRBJ2-7, with D uncertain. The CDR3 spans 13 residues. Germline V lookup: CDR1 SSHAT, CDR2 FNYEAQ (reference sequence). V was clipped by 2 bases and J by 7 bases, with 12 bases between them. CDR3 region: CASSLQNGREQYF. The CDR3 DNA reads TGTGCCAGCAGCTTACAAAATGGGCGTGAGCAGTACTTC. The whole variable domain, remainder taken from reference TRBV7-7 and TRBJ2-7, is GAGVSQSPRYKVTKRGQDVTLRCDPISSHATLYWYQQALGQGPEFLTYFNYEAQPDKSGLPSDRFSAERPEGSISTLTIQRTEQRDSAMYRCASSLQNGREQYFGPGTRLTVT.

This clone was seen only once. The chain joins TRBV11-3 to TRBJ1-1; tentatively, D is TRBD1 (5 bases). Germline lookup yields CDR1 SGHNT and CDR2 YENEEA. Trimming took 5 bases from V and 4 from J, leaving 11 bases between them. The CDR3 has 13 amino acids. DNA for the CDR3: TGTGCCAGCAGCCATACAGGCGGCACTGAAGCTTTCTTT. Translated: CASSHTGGTEAFF. Drawing the rest from reference TRBV11-3 and TRBJ1-1, the complete variable domain is EAGVVQSPRYKIIEKKQPVAFWCNPISGHNTLYWYLQNLGQGPELLIRYENEEAVDDSQLPKDRFSAERLKGVDSTLKIQPAELGDSAVYLCASSHTGGTEAFFGQGTRLTVV.

The V gene is TRBV27, the J gene TRBJ2-6; 12 nucleotides align to TRBD2. This CDR3 is built from 18 residues. Trimming at V came to 4 bases and at J to 0 bases, leaving 4 bases not matched to a gene. From germline, CDR1 is MNHEY and CDR2 SMNVEV (reference sequence). The CDR3 region is CASSYPSGGGSGANVLTF. CDR3 sequence (DNA): TGTGCCAGCAGTTACCCTAGCGGGGGGGGCTCTGGGGCCAACGTCCTGACTTTC.

There are a few counts of this clone. This sequence joins TRBV9 and TRBJ1-1; 7 bases align to TRBD1. J was trimmed by 4 bases and V by 4 bases; bases with no gene match: 7. CDR1 is SGDLS, CDR2 YYNGEE, per germline. This CDR3 has 14 residues. The CDR3, as DNA: TGTGCCAGCAGCCCCTTGACAGGGCTCACTGAAGCTTTCTTT. It is translated as CASSPLTGLTEAFF.

V and J are TRBV5-6 and TRBJ2-7, with TRBD2 identical over 7 bases. CDR1 SGHDT and CDR2 YYEEEE come from the germline V gene. Losses at the gene ends were 3 bases for V and 6 bases for J; bases not matched to a gene: 0. This CDR3 is 11 amino acids long. CDR3 in amino acids: CASSSGGEQYF. DNA for the CDR3: TGTGCCAGCAGCTCGGGAGGCGAGCAGTACTTC.